The rows below give T cell receptor beta chains drawn from one sample of a study of blood T cell repertoires in COVID-19. TCRdb keeps only in-frame clones here, not all; method: immunoSEQ multiplex PCR. Among a few hundred thousand clones listed, 70% to 90% were seen once. The sequencing sample was made of peripheral blood. Receptors were obtained from a man aged 45-60 years with acute or convalescent COVID-19. CDR3s include the opening cysteine and the closing phenylalanine or tryptophan. Fields, in order: V gene, clone size, D gene, J gene, CDR3 protein, CDR3 DNA. A D gene is named only where the DNA matches it firmly. Expanded clones are given a class, and other clones once, few, many or no size at all.

>TRBV6-5|once|-|TRBJ1-2
CASHPDSGANYGYTF
TGTGCCAGCCATCCGGATTCGGGAGCTAACTATGGCTACACCTTC
>TRBV3-1/TRBV3-2|few|-|TRBJ1-2
CASSQRDRGYTF
TGTGCCAGCAGCCAGAGGGATCGCGGCTACACCTTC
>TRBV5-1|-|TRBD1|TRBJ1-3
CASSPDRGLGNTIYF
TGCGCCAGCAGCCCTGACAGGGGGCTAGGAAACACCATATATTTT
>TRBV9|-|-|TRBJ1-5
CASSVGGTNQPQHF
TGTGCCAGCAGCGTAGGAGGCACCAATCAGCCCCAGCATTTT
>TRBV19|once|-|TRBJ1-6
CASSAVTVSYNSPLHF
TGTGCCAGTAGTGCCGTGACAGTTTCTTATAATTCACCCCTCCACTTT
>TRBV19|few|-|TRBJ1-1
CASSFGGTVNTEAFF
TGTGCCAGTAGTTTTGGAGGGACGGTGAACACTGAAGCTTTCTTT
>TRBV11-2|-|-|TRBJ2-2
CASSLRLGATGELFF
TGTGCCAGCAGCTTAAGGCTGGGGGCGACCGGGGAGCTGTTTTTT
>TRBV6-1|-|TRBD1|TRBJ1-2
CASSEQGANYGYTF
TGTGCCAGCAGTGAACAGGGGGCTAACTATGGCTACACCTTC
>TRBV13|-|-|TRBJ1-1
CASSPGTIGAFF
TGTGCCAGCAGCCCCGGGACAATTGGAGCTTTCTTT
>TRBV5-6|-|TRBD1|TRBJ2-5
CASIRGQGKQETQYF
TGTGCCAGCATCCGGGGACAGGGTAAACAAGAGACCCAGTACTTC
>TRBV4-1|-|TRBD2|TRBJ2-3
CASSSRGSGGATDTQYF
TGCGCCAGCAGCTCACGTGGTAGCGGGGGGGCCACAGATACGCAGTATTTT
>TRBV2|-|TRBD2|TRBJ2-3
CASSELAGSTDTQYF
TGTGCCAGCAGTGAACTAGCGGGTAGCACAGATACGCAGTATTTT
>TRBV19|-|-|TRBJ1-2
CASSLQGYGYTF
TGTGCCAGTAGTTTACAGGGCTATGGCTACACCTTC
>TRBV6-4|-|TRBD1|TRBJ1-2
CASSDAGGYGYTF
TGTGCCAGCAGTGACGCAGGGGGCTATGGCTACACCTTC
>TRBV5-1|-|-|TRBJ2-7
CASSLNDRYEQYF
TGCGCCAGCAGCTTGAACGACAGGTACGAGCAGTACTTC
>TRBV5-5|-|TRBD1|TRBJ1-2
CASSFQGANNGYTF
TGTGCCAGCAGCTTCCAGGGGGCGAACAATGGCTACACCTTC
>TRBV18|-|-|TRBJ1-2
CASSIGEGNIYGYTF
TGTGCCAGCTCTATTGGAGAGGGAAACATCTATGGCTACACCTTC
>TRBV2|-|TRBD1|TRBJ1-5
CASSVDRTSNQPQHF
TGTGCCAGCAGCGTGGACAGGACTAGCAATCAGCCCCAGCATTTT
>TRBV5-6|-|TRBD1|TRBJ2-3
CASSFDRGEYTQYF
TGTGCCAGCAGTTTCGACAGGGGGGAATATACGCAGTATTTT
>TRBV2|once|TRBD1|TRBJ1-5
CASTGQGNQPQHF
TGTGCCAGCACTGGACAGGGAAATCAGCCCCAGCATTTT
>TRBV19|-|TRBD1|TRBJ2-7
CASNSGTGGQYF
TGTGCCAGTAACTCCGGGACAGGAGGGCAGTACTTC
>TRBV6-5|-|TRBD1|TRBJ2-7
CASALDRGRNEQYF
TGTGCCAGCGCTTTGGACAGGGGGCGAAACGAGCAGTACTTC
>TRBV7-9|few|-|TRBJ2-7
CASSLARAYEQYF
TGTGCCAGCAGCTTAGCCAGAGCGTACGAGCAGTACTTC
>TRBV7-3|once|-|TRBJ1-2
CASSLIPQGAQGGYTF
TGTGCCAGCAGCTTAATTCCCCAAGGAGCGCAGGGGGGCTACACCTTC